The 11 T cell receptor beta chains listed next were all sequenced from one sample in a study of cytomegalovirus exposure and HLA in healthy donors. The study ran its PCR with 60 Vbeta and 13 Jbeta primers. The repertoire was sequenced with immunoSEQ multiplex PCR; TCRdb's copy has only in-frame clones and lacks some. The sample has about 140,000 clones, around 77% seen once. The material sequenced was PBMCs. The origin of the receptors is a woman aged 45 to 65 in good health and CMV-seronegative.

The V and J genes are TRBV7-2 and TRBJ2-3; 13 bases match TRBD2. Germline values: CDR1 SGHTA, CDR2 FQGNSA. This CDR3 is 17 amino acids long. J lost 2 bases, V lost 1 base, and 3 bases had no gene match. CDR3 in amino acids: CASSLETSGGITDTQYF. CDR3 sequence (DNA): TGTGCCAGCAGCTTAGAGACTAGCGGGGGGATCACAGATACGCAGTATTTT.

The chain carries TRBV11-2 and TRBJ2-2; D may be TRBD2 (6 bases). The CDR3 runs 15 residues. CDR1 SGHAT and CDR2 FQNNGV come from the germline V gene. V was trimmed by 0 bases and J by 7 bases, leaving 12 bases between them. The CDR3 bases are TGTGCCAGCAGCTTAGATCGGCTTAGCGGCGGGGAGCTGTTTTTT. Residues: CASSLDRLSGGELFF. The variable domain in full, completed from reference TRBV11-2 and TRBJ2-2, reads EAGVAQSPRYKIIEKRQSVAFWCNPISGHATLYWYQQILGQGPKLLIQFQNNGVVDDSQLPKDRFSAERLKGVDSTLKIQPAKLEDSAVYLCASSLDRLSGGELFFGEGSRLTVL.

Only a few counts were recorded for this clone. The chain employs TRBV6-5 and TRBJ1-1, with D unclear. Germline V gives CDR1 MNHEY, CDR2 SVGAGI. The V gene lost 0 bases and the J gene lost 3 bases, with 5 bases spanning the gap. The CDR3 runs to 13 residues. The CDR3 is CASSYSSDTEAFF. DNA for the CDR3: TGTGCCAGCAGTTACTCCTCGGACACTGAAGCTTTCTTT.

The chain carries TRBV2 and TRBJ2-7; possible D gene TRBD1, 6 bases. Germline V gene data show CDR1 as SNHLY and CDR2 as FYNNEI. CDR3 length: 14 residues. V lost 4 bases, J lost 3 bases, and 13 bases lay in between. The CDR3 here is CASSGTGQSYEQYF. DNA of the CDR3: TGTGCCAGCAGTGGCACGGGACAAAGCTACGAGCAGTACTTC.

The table lists this clone with a few counts. The rearrangement joins TRBV30 to TRBJ2-7; possible D gene TRBD1, 6 bases. The germline V gene encodes CDR1 GTSNPN and CDR2 SVGIG (reference sequence). Between the trimmed V and J ends, which lost 0 bases and 6 bases, there was a span of 15 bases. This CDR3 has 14 amino acids. As DNA, the CDR3 is TGTGCCTGGAGTGTTCGCTCTCCAGGGGTCGAGCAGTACTTC. Translating gives CAWSVRSPGVEQYF.

The chain employs TRBV18 and TRBJ2-6; 12 positions agree with TRBD1. Trimming took 3 bases from V and 4 from J; bases not matched to a gene: 7. Germline V CDR1 and CDR2: KGHSH, LQKENI. CDR3 length equals 18 residues. The CDR3 loop is CASSPGQGASDGANVLTF. Here the CDR3 DNA reads TGTGCCAGCTCACCGGGACAGGGGGCCTCTGACGGGGCCAACGTCCTGACTTTC.

This sequence joins TRBV27 and TRBJ2-7; TRBD2 agrees at 10 bases. With V trimmed by 6 bases and J by 3 bases, 2 bases remained unmatched. There are 13 residues in the CDR3. Germline CDR1 reads MNHEY; CDR2 reads SMNVEV (reference sequence). CDR3 amino acids: CASSLAGVYEQYF. CDR3 in DNA: TGTGCCAGCAGCCTAGCGGGGGTCTACGAGCAGTACTTC.

The genes are TRBV6-5 and TRBJ2-7; D gene uncertain. V dropped 6 bases and J dropped 0 bases, with 15 bases sitting between them. This CDR3 has 15 amino acids. Germline-derived CDR1 and CDR2 are MNHEY and SVGAGI. CDR3 in amino acids: CASSYRHLSSYEQYF. The CDR3 bases are TGTGCCAGCAGCTACAGACACCTCAGCTCCTACGAGCAGTACTTC.

In nucleotides, the CDR3 is TGTGCCAGCAAACGACCGGGACAGGGTGATGGCGAGCAGTACTTC. This encodes CASKRPGQGDGEQYF. V and J are TRBV2 and TRBJ2-7; 9 bases map to TRBD1. J was trimmed by 6 bases and V by 7 bases; bases with no gene match: 13. CDR1 and CDR2 from the germline V gene are SNHLY and FYNNEI. The CDR3 loop spans 15 amino acids.

The rearrangement links TRBV7-9 to TRBJ1-4; D not certain. V was shortened by 5 bases and J by 8 bases, with 18 bases between the two germline ends. Germline V gene data show CDR1 as SEHNR and CDR2 as FQNEAQ (reference sequence). The CDR3 totals 15 residues. The CDR3 DNA follows: TGTGCCAGCAGCCGTTCTCGACTGAGACCCGAAAAACTGTTTTTT. Its protein is CASSRSRLRPEKLFF.

There are a few counts of this clone. The CDR3, as DNA: TGTGCCAGCAGCTCGAGGGAGGGGGAGAGCGAGCAGTACTTC. Amino acid sequence: CASSSREGESEQYF. V usage is TRBV11-2 and J usage is TRBJ2-7; a weak D match, TRBD2 (7 bases). The CDR3 extends over 14 amino acids. Germline V gene lookup returns CDR1 SGHAT and CDR2 FQNNGV. The V and J ends lost 4 bases and 6 bases respectively, with 16 bases between them.